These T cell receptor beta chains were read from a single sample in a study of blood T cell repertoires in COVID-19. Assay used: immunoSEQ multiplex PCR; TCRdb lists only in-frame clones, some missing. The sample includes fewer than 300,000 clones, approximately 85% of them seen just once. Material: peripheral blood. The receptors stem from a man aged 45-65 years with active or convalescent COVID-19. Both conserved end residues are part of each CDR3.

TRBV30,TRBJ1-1,CAWRQGSTEAFF
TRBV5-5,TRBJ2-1,CASSLPSGRNNEQFF
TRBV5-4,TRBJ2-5,CASSSPSEGRRETQYF
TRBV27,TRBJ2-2,CASSYGLAGGELFF
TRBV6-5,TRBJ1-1,CASSINRGTEAFF
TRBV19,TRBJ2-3,CASSRQGTDTQYF
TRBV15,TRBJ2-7,CATGGGNEQYF
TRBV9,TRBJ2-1,CASSVASGFYNEQFF
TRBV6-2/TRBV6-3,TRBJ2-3,CASSYIVGGPQGTQYF
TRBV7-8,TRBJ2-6,CASSLGAGSGANVLTF
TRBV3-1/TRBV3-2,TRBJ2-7,CASSTRLAMGLEQYF
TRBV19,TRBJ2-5,CASSPGPGSKTQYF
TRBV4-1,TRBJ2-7,CASSQDRDKGLARYEQYF
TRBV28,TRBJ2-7,CASISGGRVRYEQYF
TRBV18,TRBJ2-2,CASSPNPGGFGGELFF
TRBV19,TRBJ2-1,CASSIRLAVVNEQFF
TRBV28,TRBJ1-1,CASSRTGEVPEAFF
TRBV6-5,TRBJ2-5,CASSLPQQETQYF
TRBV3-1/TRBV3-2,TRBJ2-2,CASSPRGTGELFF
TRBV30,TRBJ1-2,CAWSGGDYGYTF
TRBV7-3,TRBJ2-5,CASSLSSLAGGWGETQYF
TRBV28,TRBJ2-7,CASRDSGTLYEQYF
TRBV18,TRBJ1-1,CASSKANTEAFF
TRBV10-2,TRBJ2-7,CASVSGQVFWEQYF
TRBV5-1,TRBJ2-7,CASTLRGNSYEQYF
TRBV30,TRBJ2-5,CALTSGVRQETQYF
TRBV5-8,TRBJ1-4,CASRTTGNEKLFF